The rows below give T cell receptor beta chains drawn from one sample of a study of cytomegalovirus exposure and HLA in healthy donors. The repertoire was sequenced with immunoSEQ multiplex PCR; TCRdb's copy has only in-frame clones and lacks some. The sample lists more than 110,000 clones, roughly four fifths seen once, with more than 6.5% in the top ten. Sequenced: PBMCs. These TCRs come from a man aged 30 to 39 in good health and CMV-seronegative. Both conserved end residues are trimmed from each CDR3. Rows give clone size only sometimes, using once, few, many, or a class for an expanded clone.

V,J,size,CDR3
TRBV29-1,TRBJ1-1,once,SVHGGGGINTEAF
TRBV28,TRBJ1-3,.,ASSTSYSGNTIY
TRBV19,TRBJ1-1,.,ASSIDSWEGNTEAF
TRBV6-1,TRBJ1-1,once,ASSELGPGEAF
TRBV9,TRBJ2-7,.,ASSVDPSGGVYEQY
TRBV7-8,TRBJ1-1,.,ASSFVGMNTEAF
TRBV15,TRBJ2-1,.,ATSRDSHGTGAFLV
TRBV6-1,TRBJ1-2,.,ASESGTGGGYGYT
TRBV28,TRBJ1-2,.,ASSFPIGTSGYT
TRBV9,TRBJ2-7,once,ASSVAPSGSYEQY
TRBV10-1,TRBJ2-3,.,ASSESGLAQDTQY
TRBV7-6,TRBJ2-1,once,ASSLGTSGAYNEQF
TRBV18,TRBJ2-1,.,ASSPYGVNNEQF
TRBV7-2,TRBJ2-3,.,ASSLGLAGDTQY
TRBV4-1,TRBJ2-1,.,ASSQGAGQGDNEQF
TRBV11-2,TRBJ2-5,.,ASSLSGTQY
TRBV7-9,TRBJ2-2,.,ASSRLAGNTGELF
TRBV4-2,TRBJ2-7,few,ASSQGRGGYEQY
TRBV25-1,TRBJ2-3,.,ASSDPGATDTQY
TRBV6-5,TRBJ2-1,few,ASRSTGTLYNEQF
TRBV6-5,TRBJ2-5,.,ASSSMRETQY
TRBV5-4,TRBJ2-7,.,ASSPGQGPYEQY
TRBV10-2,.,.,ASSERTGGPYEQY
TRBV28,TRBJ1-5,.,ASSLAGTGGKDQPQH
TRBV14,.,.,ASSQAGTASYEQY
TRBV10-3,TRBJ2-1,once,AISEPGLAVMGAYNEQF
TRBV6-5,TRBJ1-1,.,ASSYSGQLGRAEAF
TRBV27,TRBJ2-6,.,ASSFDSLLSGANVLT
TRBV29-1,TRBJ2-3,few,SVEEGAGDTQY
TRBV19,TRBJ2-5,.,ASSISERGGGETQY
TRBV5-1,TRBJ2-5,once,ASSLELREGETQY
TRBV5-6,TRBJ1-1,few,ASSPNFGGSGYEGAF
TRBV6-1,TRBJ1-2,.,ASTRGGSFYT
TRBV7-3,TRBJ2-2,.,ASSLNGGASGELF
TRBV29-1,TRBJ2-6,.,SGLDSSGANGLT
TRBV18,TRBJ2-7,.,ASSLLGRSYEQY
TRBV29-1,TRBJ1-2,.,SGGGAYGYT
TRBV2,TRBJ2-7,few,ASSGSYEQY
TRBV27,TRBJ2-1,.,ASSWTKPPYNEQF
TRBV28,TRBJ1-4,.,ASSYIAGTGVEKLF
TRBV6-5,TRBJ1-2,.,ASSPSVGTYYGYT
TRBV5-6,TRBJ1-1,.,ASSLDLGAHSEAF
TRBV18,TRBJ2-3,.,ATISDRFSTDTQY
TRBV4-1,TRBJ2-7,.,ASSQDRPGRGNYEQY
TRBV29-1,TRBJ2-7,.,SVERLAGDFAEQY
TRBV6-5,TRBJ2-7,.,ASTRGGVDEQY
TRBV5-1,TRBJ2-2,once,ASSLNMRASTGELF
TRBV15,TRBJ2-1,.,ATSREVASGNEQF
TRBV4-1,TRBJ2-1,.,ASSHDSDEQF